The entry below describes one T cell receptor beta chain. Its specificity is not known. The PCR was carried out with 60 Vbeta primers and 13 Jbeta primers. The method was immunoSEQ multiplex PCR; TCRdb's version includes in-frame clones alone and lacks a portion of them. The data contain 180,000 or so clones, about 82% of them singletons. These data originate in a study of cytomegalovirus exposure and HLA in healthy donors. On the study more broadly: Among roughly 180 million T cells, an earlier analysis found about 110 million unique TCR beta sequences.

Germline CDR1 is SGHTA and CDR2 is FQGTGA. The CDR3 contains 14 residues. Trimming shortened V by 6 bases and J by 7 bases, and 18 bases separated the two germline ends. Whole-study results and caveats: Exclusion as indistinguishable affected some V segments, including TRBV6-2 and TRBV6-3. Prior analysis indicated that the majority of TCR beta V segments exhibited productivity approximately 90% or approximately 30% of the time.

This rearrangement joins TRBV7-3 to TRBJ1-2, with D possibly being TRBD1 (6 bases). The sequence came from a man aged 18-30 years in good health and CMV-seronegative. The specimen sequenced was PBMCs. The DNA for the CDR3 is TGTGCCAGCAGTCGTAACAGGGACATGGGTGGCTACACCTTC. Translating gives CASSRNRDMGGYTF.